This paragraph covers one T cell receptor beta chain sequence. Its antigen is undetermined. The repertoire was sequenced with immunoSEQ multiplex PCR; TCRdb's copy has only in-frame clones and lacks some. The table has more than 90,000 clones, about 90% seen once. This sample stems from a study of siplizumab effects on memory and regulatory T cells. General study points: Siplizumab significantly lowered the alloreactive sequences that could be traced to unstimulated CD4+ memory cells. Mappable alloreactive CD4+ clones came from Treg cells more than 60% of the time on average with siplizumab, against roughly 29% in controls. Unstimulated subsets were the mapping target of only a minor fraction of alloreactive clones.

Germline CDR1 is SEHNR and CDR2 is FQNEAQ (reference sequence). The CDR3 runs 15 residues. V lost 5 bases and J 1 base, leaving 15 bases between the germline ends. V and J are TRBV7-9 and TRBJ2-7; the D gene is possibly TRBD2 (6 bases). The receptor was derived from a human donor in good health. The sample was non-Treg CD4+ T cells sorted from blood. The CDR3: CASSPLGTQSYEQYF. For the CDR3, the DNA is TGTGCCAGCAGCCCGCTCGGGACTCAATCCTACGAGCAGTACTTC.